The present entry profiles one TCR beta chain with its context. This specimen comes from a study of beta chain features in type 1 diabetes. The CDR3 has 15 residues. Germline V gene lookup returns CDR1 KGHSH and CDR2 LQKENI. With V trimmed by 6 bases and J by 1 base, 9 bases remained unmatched. Expressed TCRB transcripts got sequenced, as all isolated RNA was reverse transcribed. TCRdb's copy holds only in-frame clones and misses some; the assay was immunoSEQ multiplex PCR. The repertoire consists of roughly 230,000 clones, with about 9.3% occurring once and the leading ten covering about 0.037%. Source material: naive CD4+ T cells from blood. The clonotype comes from a woman between 18 and 29 years old in good health. The chain carries TRBV18 and TRBJ2-7; 7 bases are shared with TRBD1. CDR3: CASSRLGQNSYEQYF. In DNA, the CDR3 is TGTGCCAGCTCCCGGTTGGGACAGAATTCCTACGAGCAGTACTTC.